This T cell receptor beta chain was documented in a study of PD-1 blockade in classical Hodgkin lymphoma. V was pared by 6 bases and J by 0 bases, with 4 bases of the junction left unmatched. This CDR3 has 14 amino acids. Germline V gives CDR1 MDHEN, CDR2 SYDVKM. Time point denoted: cycle 4 day 1 (C4D1), after 6 weeks of nivolumab. There was relapse after autologous stem cell transplantation in every patient, and there was variation in brentuximab vedotin exposure. CD4+ T cells were purified from thawed PBMCs by magnetic negative selection. The repertoire was sequenced with immunoSEQ multiplex PCR; TCRdb's copy has only in-frame clones and lacks some. The data hold around 28,000 clones, with about 80% observed a single time.

Here the sequenced sample was CD4+ T cells from blood, taken before the fourth cycle of nivolumab. The TCR comes from a human donor with classical Hodgkin lymphoma. The chain is built from TRBV28 and TRBJ2-7, with 8 bases aligning to TRBD2. As DNA, the CDR3 is TGTGCCAGCAGAACTAGCGGCCCCTCCTACGAGCAGTACTTC. This sequence encodes CASRTSGPSYEQYF.